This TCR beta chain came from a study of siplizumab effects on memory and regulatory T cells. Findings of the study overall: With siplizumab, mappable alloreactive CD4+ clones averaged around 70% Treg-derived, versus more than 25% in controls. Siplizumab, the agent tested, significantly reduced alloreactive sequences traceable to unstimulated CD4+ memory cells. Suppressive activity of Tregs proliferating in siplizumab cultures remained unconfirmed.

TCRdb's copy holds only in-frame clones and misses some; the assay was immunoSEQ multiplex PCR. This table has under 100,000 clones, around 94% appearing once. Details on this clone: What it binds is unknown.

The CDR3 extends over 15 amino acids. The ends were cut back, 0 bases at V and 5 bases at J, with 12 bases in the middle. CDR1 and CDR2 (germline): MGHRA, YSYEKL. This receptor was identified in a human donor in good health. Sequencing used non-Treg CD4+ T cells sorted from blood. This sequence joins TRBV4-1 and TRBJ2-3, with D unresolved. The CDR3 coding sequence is TGCGCCAGCAGCCAAGATATCACAGATGAAGATACGCAGTATTTT. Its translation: CASSQDITDEDTQYF.